The 26 T cell receptor beta chains reported below all come from one sample, sequenced in a study of cytomegalovirus exposure and HLA in healthy donors. Amplification used 60 Vbeta primers and 13 Jbeta primers. Assay used: immunoSEQ multiplex PCR; TCRdb lists only in-frame clones, some missing. Of 68,000 or so clones in the sample, roughly 78% are singletons; the top ten hold 4% to 5.5%. Sample: PBMCs. These receptor sequences come from a woman aged 30 to 39 in good health and CMV-seronegative.

The J gene is TRBJ2-3, the V gene TRBV4-1, with D possibly TRBD2 on 6 matching bases. The CDR3 length is 18 residues. The V end was cut by 0 bases, the J end by 1 base, with 17 bases between. Germline V gene sequence: CDR1 MGHRA, CDR2 YSYEKL. The CDR3 reads CASSQDPGGASGTDTQYF. The CDR3 coding sequence is TGCGCCAGCAGCCAAGATCCAGGCGGGGCTAGCGGCACAGATACGCAGTATTTT.

This clone was counted a single time. V usage is TRBV9 and J usage is TRBJ2-2; 7 positions agree with TRBD2. The germline CDR1 and CDR2 sequences are SGDLS and YYNGEE. The V segment lost 4 bases and the J segment 6 bases; nucleotides outside the gene matches: 9. The CDR3 is 15 residues long. CDR3 coding DNA: TGTGCCAGCAGCCCTACTAGCGTTTTAGCCGGGGAGCTGTTTTTT. It encodes CASSPTSVLAGELFF.

In its sample, this clone was seen once. The chain has TRBV11-2 and TRBJ2-7; D might be TRBD2 (6 bases). Germline CDR1 and CDR2: SGHAT and FQNNGV. CDR3 length: 14 residues. Trimming cost V 0 bases and J 0 bases, with 6 bases left between them. CDR3 amino acids: CASSLERGSYEQYF. CDR3 nucleotide sequence: TGTGCCAGCAGCTTAGAGCGGGGCTCCTACGAGCAGTACTTC.

This clone was detected only a few times. The genes are TRBV7-2 and TRBJ2-1; 7 positions agree with TRBD2. With V trimmed by 5 bases and J by 5 bases, 6 bases remained unmatched. The CDR3 extends over 14 amino acids. The germline gives CDR1 SGHTA, CDR2 FQGNSA. DNA for the CDR3: TGTGCCAGCAGCCCGGGACTAAAACACAATGAGCAGTTCTTC. As protein: CASSPGLKHNEQFF.

The gene calls are TRBV6-5 and TRBJ2-7; no reliable D call. Germline CDR1 reads MNHEY; CDR2 reads SVGAGI. The CDR3 consists of 11 residues. Trimming removed 4 bases from V and 6 bases from J, with 7 bases in between. CDR3 sequence: CASSSAAEQYF. The CDR3 DNA is TGTGCCAGCAGTTCGGCGGCCGAGCAGTACTTC.

V is TRBV6-1 and J is TRBJ1-1, with D unclear. The CDR3 loop spans 13 amino acids. Trimming took 1 base from V and 0 from J, leaving 3 bases between them. Germline V CDR1 and CDR2: MNHNS, SASEGT. CDR3 sequence: CASSEGLNTEAFF. The CDR3 nucleotides are TGTGCCAGCAGTGAAGGGCTGAACACTGAAGCTTTCTTT.

This clone was picked up a small number of times. This chain links TRBV6-5 with TRBJ1-4, with TRBD1 matching 8 bases. CDR3 length: 15 residues. Unmatched junction bases numbered 13, after V lost 10 bases and J lost 6 bases. Germline loops: CDR1 MNHEY, CDR2 SVGAGI. CDR3 loop: CATKQPARGHEKLFF. Written as DNA, the CDR3 is TGTGCCACCAAACAACCGGCCAGGGGGCATGAAAAACTGTTTTTT.

This clone has only one observation. The genes are TRBV6-1 and TRBJ1-5; TRBD1 matches 7 bases. The CDR3 totals 16 residues. Germline-derived CDR1 and CDR2 are MNHNS and SASEGT. V gave up 4 bases and J gave up 5 bases; unmatched junction bases: 11. This CDR3 is CASSGSGTEVDQPQHF. The CDR3 coding sequence is TGTGCCAGCAGTGGTTCCGGGACAGAAGTGGATCAGCCCCAGCATTTT.

The genes are TRBV29-1 and TRBJ2-1; TRBD2 aligns across 8 bases. The CDR3 consists of 18 residues. Trimming removed 4 bases from V and 7 bases from J; junction bases left unmatched: 21. In germline, CDR1 is SQVTM, CDR2 ANQGSEA. This CDR3 reads CSVGGIVPGLGLGNEQFF. Here the CDR3 DNA reads TGCAGCGTTGGCGGAATTGTACCGGGACTAGGTCTGGGGAATGAGCAGTTCTTC.

The chain is built from TRBV7-2 and TRBJ2-2; D is ambiguous. The germline V gene encodes CDR1 SGHTA and CDR2 FQGNSA. The CDR3 totals 14 residues. Deletions cut 3 bases from V and 2 bases from J, with 7 bases between. The DNA of the CDR3 is TGTGCCAGCAGCTTTAGTGTCAACACCGGGGAGCTGTTTTTT. This gives the protein CASSFSVNTGELFF.

J is TRBJ2-6 and V is TRBV29-1, with D possibly matching TRBD1 (5 bases). The CDR3 length is 13 residues. V lost 5 bases and J 1 base, leaving 6 bases between the germline ends. The germline gives CDR1 SQVTM, CDR2 ANQGSEA. The CDR3 coding sequence is TGCAGCGTTTACAGGTCTGGGGCCAACGTCCTGACTTTC. Amino acid sequence: CSVYRSGANVLTF.

The genes are TRBV7-2 and TRBJ2-2; 8 nucleotides agree with TRBD1. Germline CDR1 and CDR2: SGHTA and FQGNSA. Trimming removed 5 bases from V and 7 bases from J; junction bases left unmatched: 12. CDR3 length: 16 amino acids. Here the CDR3 reads CASSPNPQGASGELFF. Written as DNA, the CDR3 is TGTGCCAGCAGCCCCAACCCGCAGGGGGCTAGCGGGGAGCTGTTTTTT.

The gene calls are TRBV10-2 and TRBJ1-1; 8 nucleotides match TRBD1. Germline V gives CDR1 WSHSY, CDR2 SAAADI. V gave up 8 bases and J gave up 10 bases; unmatched junction bases: 12. The CDR3 spans 13 residues. CDR3 sequence: CASSAGGLLRAFF. DNA for the CDR3: TGCGCCAGCTCTGCAGGGGGCCTACTTCGAGCTTTCTTT.

This chain uses TRBV20-1 with TRBJ2-5, with D possibly TRBD2 on 5 matching bases. V lost 5 bases and J lost 6, with 10 bases in between. Germline CDR1 reads DFQATT; CDR2 reads SNEGSKA (reference sequence). This CDR3 is 11 amino acids long. The CDR3 loop is CSAQTGKTQYF. DNA for the CDR3: TGCAGTGCTCAGACCGGGAAGACCCAGTACTTC.

The chain links TRBV4-1 to TRBJ2-1, with D perhaps matching TRBD2 (5 bases). V dropped 0 bases and J dropped 6 bases, with 9 bases sitting between them. From germline, CDR1 is MGHRA and CDR2 YSYEKL. The CDR3 runs 14 residues. CDR3 DNA: TGCGCCAGCAGCCAAGACAGCGAGGGCAATGAGCAGTTCTTC. The encoded protein is CASSQDSEGNEQFF.

The gene calls are TRBV4-1 and TRBJ2-5; no reliable D call. Germline V CDR1 and CDR2: MGHRA, YSYEKL. V was shortened by 5 bases and J by 5 bases, with 15 bases between the two germline ends. There are 14 residues in the CDR3. The CDR3 loop reads CASSSLVSTETQYF. CDR3 coding DNA: TGCGCCAGCAGCTCCCTGGTGAGCACGGAGACCCAGTACTTC.

This chain uses TRBV29-1 with TRBJ2-7; D perhaps matches TRBD1 (6 bases). Germline V lookup: CDR1 SQVTM, CDR2 ANQGSEA. CDR3 length: 15 residues. The germline V and J ends were trimmed by 4 bases and 2 bases, with 18 bases remaining between them. Written as DNA, the CDR3 is TGCAGCGTTGTCGATGAGTGGGGGCAGACCTACGAGCAGTACTTC. It codes for CSVVDEWGQTYEQYF.

The chain uses TRBV29-1 and TRBJ1-1; D is uncertain. The CDR3 length is 13 residues. Germline lookup yields CDR1 SQVTM and CDR2 ANQGSEA. Trimming removed 8 bases from V and 1 base from J, with 14 bases in between. Here the CDR3 reads CSTPSGTNTEAFF. CDR3 in DNA: TGCAGCACCCCTAGCGGTACGAACACTGAAGCTTTCTTT.

This chain links TRBV14 with TRBJ2-7; 9 bases map to TRBD1. Losses at the gene ends were 4 bases for V and 4 bases for J; bases not matched to a gene: 8. There are 15 residues in the CDR3. In germline, CDR1 is SGHDN, CDR2 FVKESK. CDR3 amino acids: CASSPTTGGSYEQYF. The CDR3, as DNA: TGTGCCAGCAGCCCCACGACAGGGGGATCATACGAGCAGTACTTC.

This clone was counted once. The gene calls are TRBV7-9 and TRBJ1-1, with 7 bases lining up with TRBD1. J was trimmed by 0 bases and V by 6 bases; bases with no gene match: 1. The germline CDR1 and CDR2 sequences are SEHNR and FQNEAQ (reference sequence). The CDR3 runs 13 residues. In nucleotides, the CDR3 is TGTGCCAGCAGAGGACAGGTGAACACTGAAGCTTTCTTT. It codes for CASRGQVNTEAFF. Using reference TRBV7-9 and TRBJ1-1 for the parts outside the CDR3, the full variable domain is DTGVSQNPRHKITKRGQNVTFRCDPISEHNRLYWYRQTLGQGPEFLTYFQNEAQLEKSRLLSDRFSAERPKGSFSTLEIQRTEQGDSAMYLCASRGQVNTEAFFGQGTRLTVV.

The gene calls are TRBV4-1 and TRBJ1-2, with no clear D. Trimming removed 4 bases at V and 8 bases at J, with 14 bases between. The CDR3 has 13 residues. The germline V gene has CDR1 MGHRA and CDR2 YSYEKL. The CDR3 region is CASSPGSGQGYTF. The CDR3 DNA reads TGCGCCAGCAGCCCCGGGAGCGGCCAGGGCTACACCTTC.

V and J are TRBV29-1 and TRBJ2-3; D perhaps matches TRBD1 (5 bases). CDR1 SQVTM and CDR2 ANQGSEA come from the germline V gene. Trimming removed 7 bases from V and 5 bases from J, with 25 bases in between. CDR3 size: 16 residues. The CDR3 protein is CSARLMVSGPGDTQYF. The DNA for the CDR3 is TGCAGCGCCCGCTTGATGGTATCAGGGCCTGGAGATACGCAGTATTTT.

In this sample, this clone turned up a few times. The chain is built from TRBV18 and TRBJ2-3; D is unclear. Deletions cut 3 bases from V and 6 bases from J, with 10 bases between. Germline values: CDR1 KGHSH, CDR2 LQKENI. This CDR3 contains 13 residues. This CDR3 is CASSPQEADTQYF. The CDR3 DNA sequence: TGTGCCAGCTCACCCCAAGAGGCCGATACGCAGTATTTT.

The chain carries TRBV30 and TRBJ2-5, with 7 bases that match TRBD1. The V and J ends lost 3 bases and 2 bases, in that order; junction bases with no gene match: 3. This CDR3 spans 13 amino acids. Germline V CDR1 and CDR2: GTSNPN, SVGIG (reference sequence). As DNA, the CDR3 is TGTGCCTGGAGGAGGGGGCTTCAAGAGACCCAGTACTTC. It is translated as CAWRRGLQETQYF.

V gene TRBV29-1 combines with J gene TRBJ1-1, with no clear D. Germline V gene data show CDR1 as SQVTM and CDR2 as ANQGSEA. V was shortened by 6 bases and J by 1 base, with 12 bases between the two germline ends. CDR3 length: 13 residues. The CDR3: CSVPRGGNTEAFF. The CDR3 DNA reads TGCAGCGTCCCCCGCGGAGGGAACACTGAAGCTTTCTTT.

The rearrangement uses TRBV4-1 and TRBJ2-1; 8 nucleotides line up with TRBD2. Germline trimming cut 0 bases from V and 6 bases from J; bases unmatched to any gene: 16. The CDR3 sequence is 19 residues long. Germline assignment: CDR1 MGHRA and CDR2 YSYEKL. This CDR3 reads CASSQDQGYGTRRGNEQFF. As DNA, the CDR3 is TGCGCCAGCAGCCAAGATCAGGGGTACGGGACTAGGAGGGGCAATGAGCAGTTCTTC.